This T cell receptor (beta chain) was captured in a study of cytomegalovirus exposure and HLA in healthy donors. At the level of the study: Out of around 360 genotyped donors, around 80% belonged to the Caucasian-associated ancestry cluster.

Germline lookup yields CDR1 LGHNA and CDR2 YNFKEQ. V was pared by 0 bases and J by 6 bases, with 17 bases between. This CDR3 is 17 amino acids long. Amplification used 60 Vbeta primers and 13 Jbeta primers. Per the original methods: Per a later analysis, the number of unique TCR beta chains was around 79 million, of which some 10 million were shared. Sequencing was performed with immunoSEQ multiplex PCR; in TCRdb, only in-frame clones are kept and a portion is missing. The V and J calls and the clone size are those of that table, but D and trimming were determined from the DNA. The sample has 90,000 to 95,000 clones; around 80% are singletons. Study-level points and caveats: Investigators reported 150 to 200 TCR beta chains as tied to cytomegalovirus.

Concerning this clone: No antigen is known for it.

This sequence joins TRBV4-2 and TRBJ2-2, with a weak D call TRBD1 (6 bases). The TCR comes from a man aged 18-30 years in good health and CMV-seronegative. Material: PBMCs. The CDR3 nucleotides read TGTGCCAGCAGCCAAGATTCAGGGCAGGGGTGGGCCGGGGAGCTGTTTTTT. It translates to CASSQDSGQGWAGELFF.